The rows below give T cell receptor beta chains drawn from one sample of a study of blood T cell repertoires in COVID-19. Sequencing used immunoSEQ multiplex PCR; TCRdb keeps in-frame clones, though not all of them. The sample holds over 200,000 clones, around 88% seen once. Sequencing was carried out using peripheral blood. Source of these receptors: a woman in her 30s who had recovered from COVID-19. Each CDR3 is given with its conserved first and last residue. D genes are given only for firm matches. Size tells how often a clone was seen (once, few, many) or the class of an expanded clone, and some rows leave it out.

TGTGCCAGCAGCTCGGAACTAGCGGGGGGTCGATACAATGAGCAGTTCTTC	CASSSELAGGRYNEQFF	-	TRBJ2-1	TRBD2	17	TRBV5-4
TGTGCCAGCAGTTACTTCGCAGGGAATGGCTACACCTTC	CASSYFAGNGYTF	-	TRBJ1-2	-	13	TRBV6-5
TGCGCCAGCAGCTTGAACCCCTACAGGGGGAGGTCCATCAACAATGAGCAGTTCTTC	CASSLNPYRGRSINNEQFF	-	TRBJ2-1	TRBD1	19	TRBV5-1
TGTGCCAGCAGCTCAGACTTTAGGAACAATGAGCAGTTCTTC	CASSSDFRNNEQFF	-	TRBJ2-1	-	14	TRBV7-2
TGTGCCAGCAGCCAATCGTCGGAGCAGTACTTC	CASSQSSEQYF	few	TRBJ2-7	-	11	TRBV4-2
TGTGCCAGCAGCCCCGGACAGGGGACAGAAGCAGATACGCAGTATTTT	CASSPGQGTEADTQYF	-	TRBJ2-3	TRBD1	16	TRBV7-9
TGTGCCAGCAGTTTTCCCACAGGGCATCGGGACGAGCAGTACTTC	CASSFPTGHRDEQYF	-	TRBJ2-7	-	15	TRBV28
TGTGCCAGCAGCTCGCCGGGACAGGGGCCGAACATTCAGTACTTC	CASSSPGQGPNIQYF	-	TRBJ2-4	TRBD1	15	TRBV5-4
TGTGCCAGCAGCCCGAGACAGGGTCCCTACGAGCAGTACTTC	CASSPRQGPYEQYF	-	TRBJ2-7	TRBD1	14	TRBV14
TGTGCCAGCAGCTTAGATAATGGGGGCTCAGCGACCCAGTACTTC	CASSLDNGGSATQYF	-	TRBJ2-5	-	15	TRBV11-3